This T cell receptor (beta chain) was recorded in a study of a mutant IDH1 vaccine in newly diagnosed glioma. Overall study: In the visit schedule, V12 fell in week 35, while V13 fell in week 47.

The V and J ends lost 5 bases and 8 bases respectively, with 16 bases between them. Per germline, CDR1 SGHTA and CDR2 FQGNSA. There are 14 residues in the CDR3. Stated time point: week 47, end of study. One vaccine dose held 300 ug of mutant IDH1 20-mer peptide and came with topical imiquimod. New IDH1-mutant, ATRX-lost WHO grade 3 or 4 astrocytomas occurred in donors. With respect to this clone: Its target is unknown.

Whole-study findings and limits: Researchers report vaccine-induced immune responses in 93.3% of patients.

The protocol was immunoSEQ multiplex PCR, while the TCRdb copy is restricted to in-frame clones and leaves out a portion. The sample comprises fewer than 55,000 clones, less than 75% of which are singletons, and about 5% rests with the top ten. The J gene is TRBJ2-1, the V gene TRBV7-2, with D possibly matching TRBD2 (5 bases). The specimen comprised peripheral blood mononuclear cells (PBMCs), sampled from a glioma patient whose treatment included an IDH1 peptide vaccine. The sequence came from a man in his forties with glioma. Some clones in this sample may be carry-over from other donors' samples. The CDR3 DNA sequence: TGTGCCAGCAGCCAAGACCCGCCGCGGGATGAGCAGTTCTTC. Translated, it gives CASSQDPPRDEQFF. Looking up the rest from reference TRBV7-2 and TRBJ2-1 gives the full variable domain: GAGVSQSPSNKVTEKGKDVELRCDPISGHTALYWYRQSLGQGLEFLIYFQGNSAPDKSGLPSDRFSAERTGGSVSTLTIQRTQQEDSAVYLCASSQDPPRDEQFFGPGTRLTVL.